The following is a TCR beta chain sequence with its context. Its antigen is currently unknown. The data were taken from a study of T-cell memory formation after mild COVID-19. In the study overall: Largely donor-specific TCR clusters were found. Whole-study findings and limits: Pre-infection memory held some responding clones, suggesting pre-existing cross-reactive T cells responded. Second-wave clones peaking on day 37 lacked confirmed SARS-CoV-2 specificity. CD8+ contracting clones occupied EMRA, while CD4+ ones occupied mainly CM and EM.

TCRdb re-called the 5' RACE reads with MiXCR, one entry per CDR3 protein. The table includes more than 75,000 distinct CDR3 sequences, nearly 25% detected once. The CDR3 extends over 15 amino acids. Per germline, CDR1 MNHEY and CDR2 SVGAGI. The V gene end was trimmed by 5 bases and the J gene end by 6 bases; junction bases not matched to a gene: 9. What was sequenced was PBMCs or a T cell subset sorted from them (not recorded which). The chain links TRBV6-5 to TRBJ2-3; 9 bases fit TRBD2. This TCR came from a man aged 18-30 years who had mild COVID-19 (a few samples of this study predate the infection). Cell type and time point are not known. As DNA, the CDR3 is TGTGCCAGCAGTCATAGCGGGGGTACGGGTGATACGCAGTATTTT. It is translated as CASSHSGGTGDTQYF.